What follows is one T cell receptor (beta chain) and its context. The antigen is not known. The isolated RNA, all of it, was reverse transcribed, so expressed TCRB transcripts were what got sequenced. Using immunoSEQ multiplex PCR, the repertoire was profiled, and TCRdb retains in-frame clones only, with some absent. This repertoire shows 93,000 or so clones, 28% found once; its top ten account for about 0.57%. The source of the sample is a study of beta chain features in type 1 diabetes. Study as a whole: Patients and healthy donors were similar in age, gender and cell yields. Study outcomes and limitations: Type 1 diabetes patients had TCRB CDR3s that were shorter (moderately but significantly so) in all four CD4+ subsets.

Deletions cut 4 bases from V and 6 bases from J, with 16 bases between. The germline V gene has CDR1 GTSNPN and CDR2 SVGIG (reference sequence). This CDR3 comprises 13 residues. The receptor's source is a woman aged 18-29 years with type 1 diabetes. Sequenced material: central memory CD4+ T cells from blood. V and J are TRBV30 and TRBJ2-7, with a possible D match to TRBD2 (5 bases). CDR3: CAWKRFLRGEQYF. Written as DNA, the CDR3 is TGTGCCTGGAAACGCTTCCTCCGGGGCGAGCAGTACTTC.